This T cell receptor (beta chain) was identified in a study of blood T cell repertoires in COVID-19. Trimming cost V 4 bases and J 0 bases, with 14 bases left between them. Germline V lookup: CDR1 WSHSY, CDR2 SAAADI. The length of the CDR3 is 16 residues. In the source study's methods: It was from reference gene primer amplification that nucleated cell counts were estimated. Generated by immunoSEQ multiplex PCR, the TCRdb table keeps only in-frame clones and is missing some. The V and J calls and clone size were taken over from that table, and D and trimming were inferred from the DNA. The profile shows about 280,000 clones, 85% of them singletons.

Specimen: peripheral blood. This chain links TRBV10-2 with TRBJ2-3; perhaps TRBD2 as D (6 bases). This receptor was identified in a man in his fifties with active or convalescent COVID-19. CDR3 nucleotide sequence: TGCGCCAGCAGTGTGACTATTGCGGGGAGCACAGATACGCAGTATTTT. It is translated as CASSVTIAGSTDTQYF.